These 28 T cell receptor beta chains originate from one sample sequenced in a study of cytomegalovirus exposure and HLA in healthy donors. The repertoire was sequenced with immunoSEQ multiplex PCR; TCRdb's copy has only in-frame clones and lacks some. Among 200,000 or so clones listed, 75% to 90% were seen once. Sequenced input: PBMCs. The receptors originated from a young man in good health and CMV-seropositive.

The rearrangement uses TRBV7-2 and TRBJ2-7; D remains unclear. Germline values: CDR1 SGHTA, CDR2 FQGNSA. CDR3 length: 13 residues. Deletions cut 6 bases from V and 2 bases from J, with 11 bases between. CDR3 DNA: TGTGCCAGCAGTACGCCAGGCGCCTACGAGCAGTACTTC. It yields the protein CASSTPGAYEQYF.

CDR3 amino acids: CASSPGLAGGEQYF. CDR3 DNA: TGTGCCAGCAGCCCCGGACTAGCGGGAGGAGAGCAGTACTTC. The chain has TRBV28 and TRBJ2-7; TRBD2 aligns across 14 bases. Germline-derived CDR1 and CDR2 are MDHEN and SYDVKM. The CDR3 is 14 amino acids. Losses at the gene ends were 6 bases for V and 7 bases for J; bases not matched to a gene: 5.

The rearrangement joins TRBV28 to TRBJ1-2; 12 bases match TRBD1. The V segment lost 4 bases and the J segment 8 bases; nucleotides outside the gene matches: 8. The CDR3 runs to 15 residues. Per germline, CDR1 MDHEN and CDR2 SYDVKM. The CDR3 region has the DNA TGTGCCAGCAGTTCATCCGGGACAGGGGGCTTCGGCTACACCTTC. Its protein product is CASSSSGTGGFGYTF.

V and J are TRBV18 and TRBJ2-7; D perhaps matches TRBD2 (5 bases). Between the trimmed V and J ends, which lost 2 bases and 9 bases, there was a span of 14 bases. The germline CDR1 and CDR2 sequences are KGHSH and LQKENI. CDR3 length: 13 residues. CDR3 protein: CASSPEGGTPQYF. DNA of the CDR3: TGTGCCAGCTCACCAGAAGGAGGTACCCCGCAGTACTTC.

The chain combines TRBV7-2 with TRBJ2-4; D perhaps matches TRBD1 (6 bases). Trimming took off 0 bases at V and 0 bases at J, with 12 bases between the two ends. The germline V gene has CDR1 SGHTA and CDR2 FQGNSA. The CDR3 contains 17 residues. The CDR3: CASSLAGTLPAKNIQYF. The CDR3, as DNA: TGTGCCAGCAGCTTAGCGGGGACACTTCCAGCCAAAAACATTCAGTACTTC.

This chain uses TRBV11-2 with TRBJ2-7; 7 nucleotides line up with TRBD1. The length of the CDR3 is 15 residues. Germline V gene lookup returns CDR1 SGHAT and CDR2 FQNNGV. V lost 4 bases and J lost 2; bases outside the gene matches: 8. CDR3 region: CASSSLTGRPYEQYF. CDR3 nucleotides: TGTGCCAGCAGCTCGCTGACAGGGAGACCCTACGAGCAGTACTTC.

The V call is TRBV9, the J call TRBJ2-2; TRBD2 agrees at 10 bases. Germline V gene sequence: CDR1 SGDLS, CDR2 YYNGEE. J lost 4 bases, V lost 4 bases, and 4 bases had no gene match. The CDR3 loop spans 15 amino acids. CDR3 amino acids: CASSPRTSGTGELFF. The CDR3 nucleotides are TGTGCCAGCAGCCCCCGGACTAGCGGCACCGGGGAGCTGTTTTTT. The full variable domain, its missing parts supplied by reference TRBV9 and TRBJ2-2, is DSGVTQTPKHLITATGQRVTLRCSPRSGDLSVYWYQQSLDQGLQFLIQYYNGEERAKGNILERFSAQQFPDLHSELNLSSLELGDSALYFCASSPRTSGTGELFFGEGSRLTVL.

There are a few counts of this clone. CDR3 residues: CASSEAAGAYNEQFF. CDR3 bases: TGTGCCAGCAGTGAAGCTGCGGGGGCGTACAATGAGCAGTTCTTC. This sequence joins TRBV6-1 and TRBJ2-1; possibly TRBD2 for D (7 bases). The CDR3 has 15 amino acids. Germline V gene sequence: CDR1 MNHNS, CDR2 SASEGT. V shed 0 bases and J shed 4 bases, with 10 bases lying between them.

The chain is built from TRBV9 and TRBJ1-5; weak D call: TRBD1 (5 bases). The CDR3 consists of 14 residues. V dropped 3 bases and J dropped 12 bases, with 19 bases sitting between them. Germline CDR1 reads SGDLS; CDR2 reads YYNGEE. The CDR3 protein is CASSAGHTDPHQHF. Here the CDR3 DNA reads TGTGCCAGCAGCGCCGGACACACAGACCCCCACCAGCATTTT.

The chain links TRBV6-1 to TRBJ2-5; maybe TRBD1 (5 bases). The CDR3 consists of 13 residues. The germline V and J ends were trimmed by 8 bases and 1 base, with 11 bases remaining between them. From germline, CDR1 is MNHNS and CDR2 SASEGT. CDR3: CASLVGLQETQYF. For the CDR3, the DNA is TGTGCCAGCCTTGTGGGGCTCCAAGAGACCCAGTACTTC.

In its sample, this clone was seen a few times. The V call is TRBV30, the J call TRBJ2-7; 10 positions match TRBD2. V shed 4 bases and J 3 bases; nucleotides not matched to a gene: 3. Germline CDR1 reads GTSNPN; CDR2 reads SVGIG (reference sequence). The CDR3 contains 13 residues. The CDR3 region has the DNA TGTGCCTGGATACTAGCGGGAAGCTACGAGCAGTACTTC. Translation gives CAWILAGSYEQYF.

This chain's CDR3 is CASSASGGGAGANVLTF. CDR3 DNA: TGTGCCAGTAGCGCATCAGGGGGCGGCGCTGGGGCCAACGTCCTGACTTTC. This chain joins TRBV19 and TRBJ2-6; 8 bases match TRBD1. Trimming at V came to 6 bases and at J to 2 bases, leaving 9 bases not matched to a gene. Germline V gene data show CDR1 as LNHDA and CDR2 as SQIVND (reference sequence). The CDR3 is made up of 17 amino acids.

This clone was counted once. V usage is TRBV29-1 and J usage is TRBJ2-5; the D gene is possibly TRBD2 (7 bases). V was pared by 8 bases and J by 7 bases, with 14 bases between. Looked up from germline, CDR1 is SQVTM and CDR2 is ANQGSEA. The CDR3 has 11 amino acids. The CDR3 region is CSPRRGGTQYF. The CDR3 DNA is TGCAGCCCTCGGAGGGGGGGGACCCAGTACTTC.

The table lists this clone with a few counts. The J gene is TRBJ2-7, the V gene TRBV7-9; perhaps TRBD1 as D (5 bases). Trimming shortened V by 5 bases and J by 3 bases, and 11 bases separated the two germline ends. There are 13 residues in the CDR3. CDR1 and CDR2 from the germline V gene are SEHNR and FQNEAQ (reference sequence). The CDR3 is CASSPSQGYEQYF. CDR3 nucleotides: TGTGCCAGCAGCCCCTCCCAGGGCTACGAGCAGTACTTC.

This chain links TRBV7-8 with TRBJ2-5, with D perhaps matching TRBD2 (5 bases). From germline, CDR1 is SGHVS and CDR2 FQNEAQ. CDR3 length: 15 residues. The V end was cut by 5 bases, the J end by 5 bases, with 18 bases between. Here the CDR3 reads CASSRGLRATETQYF. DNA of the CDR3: TGTGCCAGCAGCCGAGGATTGCGGGCGACGGAGACCCAGTACTTC.

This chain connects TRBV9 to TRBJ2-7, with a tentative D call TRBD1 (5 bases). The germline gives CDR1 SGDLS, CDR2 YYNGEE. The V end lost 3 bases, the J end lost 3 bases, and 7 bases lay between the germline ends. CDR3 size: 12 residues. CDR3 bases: TGTGCCAGCAGCGCAGACAGCTACGAGCAGTACTTC. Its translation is CASSADSYEQYF.

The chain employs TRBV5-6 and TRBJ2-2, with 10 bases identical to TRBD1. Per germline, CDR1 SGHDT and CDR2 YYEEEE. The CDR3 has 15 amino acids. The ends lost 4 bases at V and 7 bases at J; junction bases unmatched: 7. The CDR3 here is CASSPDRGLGGELFF. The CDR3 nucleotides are TGTGCCAGCAGCCCTGACAGGGGGCTTGGCGGGGAGCTGTTTTTT.

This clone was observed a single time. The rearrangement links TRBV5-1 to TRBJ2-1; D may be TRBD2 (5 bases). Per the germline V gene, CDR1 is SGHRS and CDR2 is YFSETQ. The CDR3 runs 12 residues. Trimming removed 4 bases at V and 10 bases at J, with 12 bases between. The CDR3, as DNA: TGCGCCAGCAGCCACGAGGGCGTCGAGCAGTTCTTC. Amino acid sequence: CASSHEGVEQFF.

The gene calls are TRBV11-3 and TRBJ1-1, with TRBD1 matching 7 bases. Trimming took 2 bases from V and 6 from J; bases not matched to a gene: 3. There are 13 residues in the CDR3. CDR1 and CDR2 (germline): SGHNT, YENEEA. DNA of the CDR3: TGTGCCAGCAGCTTATCAGGGGGTGCTGAAGCTTTCTTT. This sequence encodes CASSLSGGAEAFF.

The CDR3 protein is CASSPTQGTEAFF. The CDR3 DNA reads TGTGCCAGCAGCCCGACCCAGGGCACTGAAGCTTTCTTT. The V and J genes are TRBV7-3 and TRBJ1-1, with D possibly being TRBD1 (5 bases). CDR3 size: 13 residues. The germline V and J ends were trimmed by 5 bases and 4 bases, with 11 bases remaining between them. Germline V gene sequence: CDR1 SGHTA, CDR2 FQGTGA. Full variable domain (missing parts from reference TRBV7-3 and TRBJ1-1): GAGVSQTPSNKVTEKGKYVELRCDPISGHTALYWYRQSLGQGPEFLIYFQGTGAADDSGLPNDRFFAVRPEGSVSTLKIQRTERGDSAVYLCASSPTQGTEAFFGQGTRLTVV.

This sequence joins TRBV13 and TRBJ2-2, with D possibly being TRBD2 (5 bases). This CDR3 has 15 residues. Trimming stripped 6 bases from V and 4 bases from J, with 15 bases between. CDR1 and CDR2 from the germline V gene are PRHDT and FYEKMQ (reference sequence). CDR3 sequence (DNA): TGTGCCAGCAGGCGCATAGTCGGAGGCACCGGGGAGCTGTTTTTT. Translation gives CASRRIVGGTGELFF.

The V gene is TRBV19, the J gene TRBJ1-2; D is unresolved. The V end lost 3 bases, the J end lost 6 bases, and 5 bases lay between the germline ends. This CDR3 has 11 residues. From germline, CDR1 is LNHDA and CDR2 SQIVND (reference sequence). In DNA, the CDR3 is TGTGCCAGTAGTATGGAGAATGGCTACACCTTC. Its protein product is CASSMENGYTF. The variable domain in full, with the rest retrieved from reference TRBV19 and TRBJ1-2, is DGGITQSPKYLFRKEGQNVTLSCEQNLNHDAMYWYRQDPGQGLRLIYYSQIVNDFQKGDIAEGYSVSREKKESFPLTVTSAQKNPTAFYLCASSMENGYTFGSGTRLTVV.

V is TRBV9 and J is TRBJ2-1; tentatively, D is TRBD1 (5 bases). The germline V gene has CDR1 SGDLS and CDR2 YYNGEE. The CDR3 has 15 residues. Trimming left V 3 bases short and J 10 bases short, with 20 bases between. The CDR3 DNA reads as TGTGCCAGCAGCGGAGGCTACAGGATTTTGGGAGAGCAGTTCTTC. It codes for CASSGGYRILGEQFF. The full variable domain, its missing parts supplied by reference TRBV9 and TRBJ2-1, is DSGVTQTPKHLITATGQRVTLRCSPRSGDLSVYWYQQSLDQGLQFLIQYYNGEERAKGNILERFSAQQFPDLHSELNLSSLELGDSALYFCASSGGYRILGEQFFGPGTRLTVL.

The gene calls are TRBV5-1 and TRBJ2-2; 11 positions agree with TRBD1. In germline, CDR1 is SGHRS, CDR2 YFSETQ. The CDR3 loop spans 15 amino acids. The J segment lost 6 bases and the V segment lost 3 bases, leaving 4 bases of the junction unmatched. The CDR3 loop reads CASSSGQGAAGELFF. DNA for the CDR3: TGCGCCAGCAGCTCCGGACAGGGGGCGGCCGGGGAGCTGTTTTTT.

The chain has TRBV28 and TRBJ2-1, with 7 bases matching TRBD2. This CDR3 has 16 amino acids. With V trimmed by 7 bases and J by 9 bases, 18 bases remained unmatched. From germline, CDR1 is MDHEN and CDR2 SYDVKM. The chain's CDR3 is CASIPMGYGRRREQFF. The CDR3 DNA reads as TGTGCCAGCATCCCTATGGGGTACGGGAGGAGGCGTGAGCAGTTCTTC. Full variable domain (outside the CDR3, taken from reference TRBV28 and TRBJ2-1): DVKVTQSSRYLVKRTGEKVFLECVQDMDHENMFWYRQDPGLGLRLIYFSYDVKMKEKGDIPEGYSVSREKKERFSLILESASTNQTSMYLCASIPMGYGRRREQFFGPGTRLTVL.

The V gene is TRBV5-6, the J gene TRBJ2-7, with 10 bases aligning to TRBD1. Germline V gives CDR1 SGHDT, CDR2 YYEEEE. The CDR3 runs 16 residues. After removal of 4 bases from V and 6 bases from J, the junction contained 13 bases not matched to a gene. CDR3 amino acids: CASSPGTGAAGFEQYF. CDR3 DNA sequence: TGTGCCAGCAGCCCAGGGACAGGGGCCGCCGGCTTCGAGCAGTACTTC.

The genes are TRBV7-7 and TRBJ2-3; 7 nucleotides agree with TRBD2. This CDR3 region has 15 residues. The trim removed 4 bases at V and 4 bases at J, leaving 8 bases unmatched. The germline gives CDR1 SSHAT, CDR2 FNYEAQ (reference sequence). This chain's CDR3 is CASSSQAGQADTQYF. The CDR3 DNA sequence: TGTGCCAGCAGCTCTCAAGCGGGGCAGGCAGATACGCAGTATTTT.

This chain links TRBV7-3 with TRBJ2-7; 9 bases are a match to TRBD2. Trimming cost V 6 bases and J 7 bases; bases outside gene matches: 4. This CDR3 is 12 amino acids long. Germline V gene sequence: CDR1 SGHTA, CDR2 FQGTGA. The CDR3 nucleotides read TGTGCCAGCAGTGCGGGGGGGTTAGAGCAGTACTTC. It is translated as CASSAGGLEQYF.